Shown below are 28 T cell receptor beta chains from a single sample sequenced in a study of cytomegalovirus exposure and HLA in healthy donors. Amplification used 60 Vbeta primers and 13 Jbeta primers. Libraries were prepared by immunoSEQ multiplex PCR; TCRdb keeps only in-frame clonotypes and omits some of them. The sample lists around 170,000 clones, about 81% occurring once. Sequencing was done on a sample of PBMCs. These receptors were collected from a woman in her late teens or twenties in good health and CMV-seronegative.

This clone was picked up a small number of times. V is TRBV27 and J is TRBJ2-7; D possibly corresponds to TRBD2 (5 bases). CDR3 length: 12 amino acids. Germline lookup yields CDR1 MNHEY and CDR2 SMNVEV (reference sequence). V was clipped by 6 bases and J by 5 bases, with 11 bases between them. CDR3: CASSSAGDEQYF. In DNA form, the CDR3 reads TGTGCCAGCAGCTCAGCCGGGGACGAGCAGTACTTC.

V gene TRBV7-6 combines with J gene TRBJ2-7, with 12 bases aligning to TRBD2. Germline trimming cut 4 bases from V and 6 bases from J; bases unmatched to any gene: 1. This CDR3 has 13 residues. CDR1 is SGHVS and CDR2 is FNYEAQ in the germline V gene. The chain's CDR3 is CASSSGLAGEQYF. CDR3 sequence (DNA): TGTGCCAGCAGCTCGGGACTAGCGGGCGAGCAGTACTTC.

The CDR3 nucleotides read TGTGCCAGCAGCCAACCCAAAGTGGGGAGTAAGACAGATACGCAGTATTTT. Amino acids: CASSQPKVGSKTDTQYF. The chain recombines TRBV14 with TRBJ2-3; D perhaps matches TRBD2 (5 bases). CDR1 is SGHDN, CDR2 FVKESK, per germline. The CDR3 runs 17 residues. Trimming left V 2 bases short and J 3 bases short, with 18 bases between.

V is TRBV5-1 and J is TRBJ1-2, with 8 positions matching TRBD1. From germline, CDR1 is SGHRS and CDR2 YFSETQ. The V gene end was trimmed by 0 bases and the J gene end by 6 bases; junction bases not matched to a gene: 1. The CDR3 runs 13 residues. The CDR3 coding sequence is TGCGCCAGCAGCTTGGGACAGGGGCATGGCTACACCTTC. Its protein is CASSLGQGHGYTF. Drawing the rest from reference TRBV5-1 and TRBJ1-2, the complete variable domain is KAGVTQTPRYLIKTRGQQVTLSCSPISGHRSVSWYQQTPGQGLQFLFEYFSETQRNKGNFPGRFSGRQFSNSRSEMNVSTLELGDSALYLCASSLGQGHGYTFGSGTRLTVV.

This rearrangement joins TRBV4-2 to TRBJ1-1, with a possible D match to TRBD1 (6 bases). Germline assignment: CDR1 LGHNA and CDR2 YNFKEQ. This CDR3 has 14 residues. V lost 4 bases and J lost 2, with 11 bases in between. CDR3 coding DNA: TGTGCCAGCAGCCTGACCGGGACAAACACTGAAGCTTTCTTT. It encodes CASSLTGTNTEAFF.

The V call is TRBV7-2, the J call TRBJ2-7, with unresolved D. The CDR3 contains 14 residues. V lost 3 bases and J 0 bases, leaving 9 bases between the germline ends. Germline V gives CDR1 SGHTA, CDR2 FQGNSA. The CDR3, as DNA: TGTGCCAGCAGCTTCTTGGGCACCTCCTACGAGCAGTACTTC. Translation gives CASSFLGTSYEQYF.

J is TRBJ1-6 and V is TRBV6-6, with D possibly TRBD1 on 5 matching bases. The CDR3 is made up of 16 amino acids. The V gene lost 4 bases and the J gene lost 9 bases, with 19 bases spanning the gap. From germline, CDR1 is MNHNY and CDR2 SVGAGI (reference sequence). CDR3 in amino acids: CASSWLPGPGGSPLHF. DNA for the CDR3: TGTGCCAGCAGTTGGCTACCGGGCCCCGGGGGTTCACCCCTCCACTTT.

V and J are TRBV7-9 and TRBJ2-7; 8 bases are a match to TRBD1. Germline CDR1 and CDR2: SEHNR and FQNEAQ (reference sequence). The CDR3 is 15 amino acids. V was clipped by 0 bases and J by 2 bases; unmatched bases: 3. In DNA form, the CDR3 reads TGTGCCAGCAGCTTAGCGGGGACAGGAGCCTACGAGCAGTACTTC. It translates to CASSLAGTGAYEQYF.

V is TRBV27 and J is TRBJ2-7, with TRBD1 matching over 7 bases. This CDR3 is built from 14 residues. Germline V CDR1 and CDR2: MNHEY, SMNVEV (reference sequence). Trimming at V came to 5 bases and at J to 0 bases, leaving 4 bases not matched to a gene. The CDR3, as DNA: TGTGCCAGCAGTGACCGGGACAGCTCCTACGAGCAGTACTTC. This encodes CASSDRDSSYEQYF.

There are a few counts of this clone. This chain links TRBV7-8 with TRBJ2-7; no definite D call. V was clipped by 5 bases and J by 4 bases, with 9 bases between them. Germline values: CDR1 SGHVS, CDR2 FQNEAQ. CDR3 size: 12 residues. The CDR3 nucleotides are TGTGCCAGCAGCCCCTCCGGGTACGAGCAGTACTTC. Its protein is CASSPSGYEQYF.

CDR3 loop: CASHTQSPTRIPRTDTQYF. CDR3 sequence (DNA): TGTGCCAGCCATACTCAAAGCCCTACTAGAATTCCCCGGACAGATACGCAGTATTTT. The chain couples TRBV2 to TRBJ2-3; the D gene is possibly TRBD2 (5 bases). Trimming left V 8 bases short and J 3 bases short, with 30 bases between. Looked up from germline, CDR1 is SNHLY and CDR2 is FYNNEI. There are 19 residues in the CDR3.

The DNA for the CDR3 is TGTGCCAGCAGCGTTGGACTAGCGGGGGGAGATACGCAGTATTTT. It encodes CASSVGLAGGDTQYF. The gene calls are TRBV5-5 and TRBJ2-3, with 14 bases that match TRBD2. The germline V gene encodes CDR1 SGHKS and CDR2 YYEKEE (reference sequence). With 4 bases clipped from V and 5 bases from J, the junction kept 3 bases outside the gene matches. This CDR3 has 15 amino acids.

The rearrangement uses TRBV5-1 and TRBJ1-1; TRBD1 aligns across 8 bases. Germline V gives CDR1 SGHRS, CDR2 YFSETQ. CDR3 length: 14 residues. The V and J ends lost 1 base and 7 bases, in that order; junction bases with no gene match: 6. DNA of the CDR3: TGCGCCAGCAGCTTGTCAGGGGGCTATAATGAAGCTTTCTTT. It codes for CASSLSGGYNEAFF.

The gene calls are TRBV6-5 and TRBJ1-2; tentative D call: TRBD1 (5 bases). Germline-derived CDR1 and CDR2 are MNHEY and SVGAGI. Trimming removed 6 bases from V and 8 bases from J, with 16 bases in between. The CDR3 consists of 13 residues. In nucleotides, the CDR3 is TGTGCCAGCAGGCGGGGGACCGCTATAGGCTACACCTTC. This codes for CASRRGTAIGYTF.

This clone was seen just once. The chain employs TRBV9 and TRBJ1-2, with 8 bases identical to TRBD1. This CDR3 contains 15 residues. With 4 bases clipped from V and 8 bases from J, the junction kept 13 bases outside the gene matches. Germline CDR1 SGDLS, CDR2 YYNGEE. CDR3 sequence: CASSSPTGASGGYTF. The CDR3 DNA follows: TGTGCCAGCAGCTCCCCGACAGGGGCTTCGGGGGGCTACACCTTC.

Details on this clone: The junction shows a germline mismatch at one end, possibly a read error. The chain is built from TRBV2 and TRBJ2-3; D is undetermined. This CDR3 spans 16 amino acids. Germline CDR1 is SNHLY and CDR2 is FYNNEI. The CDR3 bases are TGTGCCAGCAGGGAAGGATTGCTAGTCCTCACAGATACGCAGTATTTT. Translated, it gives CASREGLLVLTDTQYF.

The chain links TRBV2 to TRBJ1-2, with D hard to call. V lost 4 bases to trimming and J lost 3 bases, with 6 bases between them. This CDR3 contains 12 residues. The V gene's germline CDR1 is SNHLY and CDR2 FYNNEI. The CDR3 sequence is CASSGQDYGYTF. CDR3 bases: TGTGCCAGCAGTGGGCAGGACTATGGCTACACCTTC.

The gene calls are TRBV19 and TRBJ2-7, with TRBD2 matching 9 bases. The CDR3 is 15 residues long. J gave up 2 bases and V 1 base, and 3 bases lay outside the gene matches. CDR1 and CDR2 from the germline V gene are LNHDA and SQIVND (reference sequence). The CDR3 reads CASSIVTSGTYEQYF. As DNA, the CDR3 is TGTGCCAGTAGTATAGTGACTAGCGGAACCTACGAGCAGTACTTC.

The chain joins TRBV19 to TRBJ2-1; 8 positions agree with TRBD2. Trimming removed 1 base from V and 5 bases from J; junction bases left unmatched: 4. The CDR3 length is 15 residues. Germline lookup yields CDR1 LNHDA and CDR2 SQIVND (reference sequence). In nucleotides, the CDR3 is TGTGCCAGTAGTATAGGCGGGGGGAGGGACAATGAGCAGTTCTTC. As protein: CASSIGGGRDNEQFF.

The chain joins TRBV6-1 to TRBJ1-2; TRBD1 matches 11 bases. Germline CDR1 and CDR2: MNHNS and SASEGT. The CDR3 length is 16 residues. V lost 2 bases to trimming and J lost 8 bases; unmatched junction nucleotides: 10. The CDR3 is CASSEFIRTGGLGYTF. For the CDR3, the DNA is TGTGCCAGCAGTGAATTTATCCGGACAGGGGGCCTCGGCTACACCTTC.

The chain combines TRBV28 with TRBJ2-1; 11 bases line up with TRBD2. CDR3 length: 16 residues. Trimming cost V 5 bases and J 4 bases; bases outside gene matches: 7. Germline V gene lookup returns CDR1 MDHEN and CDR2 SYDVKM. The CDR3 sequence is CASSIGTSGAYNEQFF. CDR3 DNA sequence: TGTGCCAGCAGTATTGGGACTAGCGGTGCTTACAATGAGCAGTTCTTC.

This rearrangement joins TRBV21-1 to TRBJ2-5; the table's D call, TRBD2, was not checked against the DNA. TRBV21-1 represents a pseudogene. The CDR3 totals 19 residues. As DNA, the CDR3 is TGTGCCAGCAGCAAAGCGCTTTTGAGCGGGGTGAGGAGGGAGGAGACCCAGTACTTC. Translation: CASSKALLSGVRREETQYF.

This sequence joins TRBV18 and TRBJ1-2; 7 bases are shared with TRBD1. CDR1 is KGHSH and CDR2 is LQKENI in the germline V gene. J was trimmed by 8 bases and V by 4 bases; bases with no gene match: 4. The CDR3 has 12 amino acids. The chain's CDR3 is CASSRGTAGYTF. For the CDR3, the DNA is TGTGCCAGCTCACGCGGGACAGCCGGCTACACCTTC.

The CDR3 region is CASSLLGGRGELFF. The CDR3 DNA reads as TGCGCCAGCAGCTTGTTAGGGGGCCGCGGGGAGCTGTTTTTT. The chain recombines TRBV5-1 with TRBJ2-2; 7 bases agree with TRBD1. This CDR3 spans 14 amino acids. Germline CDR1 SGHRS, CDR2 YFSETQ. V shed 1 base, J shed 7 bases, and the junction held 4 bases outside the gene matches.

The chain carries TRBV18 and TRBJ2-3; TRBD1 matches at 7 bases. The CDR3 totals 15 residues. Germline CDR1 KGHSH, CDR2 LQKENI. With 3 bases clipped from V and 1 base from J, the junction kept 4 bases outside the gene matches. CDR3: CASSPVTGGTDTQYF. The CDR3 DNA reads TGTGCCAGCTCACCCGTCACAGGGGGCACAGATACGCAGTATTTT.

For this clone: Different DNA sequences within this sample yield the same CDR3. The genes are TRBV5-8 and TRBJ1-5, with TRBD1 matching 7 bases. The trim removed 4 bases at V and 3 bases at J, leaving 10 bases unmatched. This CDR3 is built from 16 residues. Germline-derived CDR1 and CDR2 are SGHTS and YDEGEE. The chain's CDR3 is CASSPGSGGNNQPQHF. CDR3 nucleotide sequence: TGTGCCAGCAGCCCAGGGTCAGGGGGAAACAATCAGCCCCAGCATTTT.

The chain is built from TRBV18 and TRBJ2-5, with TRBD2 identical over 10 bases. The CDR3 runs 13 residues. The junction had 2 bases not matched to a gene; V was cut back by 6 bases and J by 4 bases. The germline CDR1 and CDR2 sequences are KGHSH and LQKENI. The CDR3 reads CASSEREGETQYF. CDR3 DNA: TGTGCCAGCTCGGAGCGGGAGGGAGAGACCCAGTACTTC.

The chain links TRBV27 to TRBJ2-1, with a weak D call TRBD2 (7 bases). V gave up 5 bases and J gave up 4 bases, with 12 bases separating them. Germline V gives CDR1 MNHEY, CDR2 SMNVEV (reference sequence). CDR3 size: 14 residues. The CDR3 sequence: CASSGGGLYNEQFF. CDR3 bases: TGTGCCAGCAGTGGGGGGGGGCTTTACAATGAGCAGTTCTTC.